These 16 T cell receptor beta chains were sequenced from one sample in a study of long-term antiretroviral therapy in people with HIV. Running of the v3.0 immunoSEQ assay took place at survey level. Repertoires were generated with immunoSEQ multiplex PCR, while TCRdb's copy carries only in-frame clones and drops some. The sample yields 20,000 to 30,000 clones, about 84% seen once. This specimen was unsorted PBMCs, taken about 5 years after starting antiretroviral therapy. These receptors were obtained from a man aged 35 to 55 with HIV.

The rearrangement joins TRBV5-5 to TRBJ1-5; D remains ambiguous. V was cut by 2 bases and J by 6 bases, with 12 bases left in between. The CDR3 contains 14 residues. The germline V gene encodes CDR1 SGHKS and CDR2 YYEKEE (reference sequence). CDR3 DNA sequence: TGTGCCAGCAGCTTTGGACCGCGCGGTCAGCCCCAGCATTTT. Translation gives CASSFGPRGQPQHF.

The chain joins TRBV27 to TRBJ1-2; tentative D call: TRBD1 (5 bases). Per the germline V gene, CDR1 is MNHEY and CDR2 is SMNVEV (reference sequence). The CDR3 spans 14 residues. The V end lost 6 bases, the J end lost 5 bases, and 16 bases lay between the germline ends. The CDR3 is CASRRGTLEYGYTF. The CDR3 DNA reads TGTGCCAGCAGACGAGGGACGCTAGAATATGGCTACACCTTC.

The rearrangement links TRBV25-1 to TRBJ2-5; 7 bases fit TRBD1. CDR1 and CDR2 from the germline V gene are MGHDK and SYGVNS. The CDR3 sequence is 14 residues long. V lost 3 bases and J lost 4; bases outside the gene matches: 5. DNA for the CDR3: TGTGCCAGCAGTGATTCACAGGGGCCAGAGACCCAGTACTTC. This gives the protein CASSDSQGPETQYF. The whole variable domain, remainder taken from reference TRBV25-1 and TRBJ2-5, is EADIYQTPRYLVIGTGKKITLECSQTMGHDKMYWYQQDPGMELHLIHYSYGVNSTEKGDLSSESTVSRIRTEHFPLTLESARPSHTSQYLCASSDSQGPETQYFGPGTRLLVL.

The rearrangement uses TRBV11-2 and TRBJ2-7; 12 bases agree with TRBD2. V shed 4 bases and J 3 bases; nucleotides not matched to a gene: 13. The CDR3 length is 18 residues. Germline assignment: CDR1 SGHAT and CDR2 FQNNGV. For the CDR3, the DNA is TGTGCCAGCAGCTCACTAGCGGGAGGAACAGGGGAGAACTACGAGCAGTACTTC. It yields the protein CASSSLAGGTGENYEQYF.

CDR3 DNA sequence: TGTGCCAGCAGCGCTAGCGGGGGGATCGGCGGGGAGCTGTTTTTT. Residues: CASSASGGIGGELFF. The rearrangement uses TRBV9 and TRBJ2-2, with TRBD2 matching 11 bases. This CDR3 has 15 residues. V lost 3 bases, J lost 7 bases, and 5 bases stayed unmatched. Germline V gene data show CDR1 as SGDLS and CDR2 as YYNGEE. Using reference TRBV9 and TRBJ2-2 for the parts outside the CDR3, the full variable domain is DSGVTQTPKHLITATGQRVTLRCSPRSGDLSVYWYQQSLDQGLQFLIQYYNGEERAKGNILERFSAQQFPDLHSELNLSSLELGDSALYFCASSASGGIGGELFFGEGSRLTVL.

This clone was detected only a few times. This CDR3 is CASSVGETEAFF. In DNA form, the CDR3 reads TGTGCCAGCAGTGTGGGGGAAACTGAAGCTTTCTTT. The chain links TRBV6-1 to TRBJ1-1, with TRBD1 as a possible D gene (5 bases). Germline V gene data show CDR1 as MNHNS and CDR2 as SASEGT. V was cut by 4 bases and J by 5 bases, with 8 bases left in between. This CDR3 is 12 amino acids long.

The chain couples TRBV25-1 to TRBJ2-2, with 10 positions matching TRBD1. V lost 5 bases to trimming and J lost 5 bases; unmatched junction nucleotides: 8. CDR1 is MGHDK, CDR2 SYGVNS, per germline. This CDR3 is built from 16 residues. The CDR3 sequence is CASSSRDRGRTGELFF. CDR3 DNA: TGTGCCAGCAGTTCCAGGGACAGGGGCCGAACCGGGGAGCTGTTTTTT. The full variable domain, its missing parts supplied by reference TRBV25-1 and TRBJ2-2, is EADIYQTPRYLVIGTGKKITLECSQTMGHDKMYWYQQDPGMELHLIHYSYGVNSTEKGDLSSESTVSRIRTEHFPLTLESARPSHTSQYLCASSSRDRGRTGELFFGEGSRLTVL.

Written as DNA, the CDR3 is TGCGCCAGCAGTGAGTCAGCGAACACTGAAGCTTTCTTT. Encoded protein: CASSESANTEAFF. V and J are TRBV10-1 and TRBJ1-1; D call uncertain. With 0 bases removed from V and 1 base from J, the gap between germline ends came to 3 bases. This CDR3 has 13 amino acids. The V gene's germline CDR1 is WNHNN and CDR2 SYGVQD (reference sequence).

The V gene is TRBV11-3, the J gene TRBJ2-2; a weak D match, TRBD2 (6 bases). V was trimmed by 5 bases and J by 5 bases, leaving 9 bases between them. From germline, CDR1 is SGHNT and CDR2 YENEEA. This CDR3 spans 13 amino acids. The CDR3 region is CASSRGRTGELFF. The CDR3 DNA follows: TGTGCCAGCAGCCGGGGGAGAACCGGGGAGCTGTTTTTT.

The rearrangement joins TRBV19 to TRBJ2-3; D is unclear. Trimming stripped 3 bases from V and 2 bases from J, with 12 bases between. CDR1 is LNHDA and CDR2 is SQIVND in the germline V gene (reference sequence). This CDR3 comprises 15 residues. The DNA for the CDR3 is TGTGCCAGTAGTATCGGTGTGCCTCTCACAGATACGCAGTATTTT. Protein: CASSIGVPLTDTQYF.

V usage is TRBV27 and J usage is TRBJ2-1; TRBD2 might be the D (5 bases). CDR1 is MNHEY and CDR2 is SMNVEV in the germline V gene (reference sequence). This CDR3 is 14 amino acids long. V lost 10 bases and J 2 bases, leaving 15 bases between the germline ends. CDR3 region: CANEPDGTYNEQFF. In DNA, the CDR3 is TGTGCCAACGAGCCCGACGGGACCTACAATGAGCAGTTCTTC.

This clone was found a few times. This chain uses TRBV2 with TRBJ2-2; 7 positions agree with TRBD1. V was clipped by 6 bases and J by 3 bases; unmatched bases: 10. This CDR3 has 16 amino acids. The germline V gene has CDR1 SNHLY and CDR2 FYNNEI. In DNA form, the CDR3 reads TGTGCCAGCAGCCCGATATTGACAGGGTACACCGGGGAGCTGTTTTTT. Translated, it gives CASSPILTGYTGELFF. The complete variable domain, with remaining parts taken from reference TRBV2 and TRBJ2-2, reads EPEVTQTPSHQVTQMGQEVILRCVPISNHLYFYWYRQILGQKVEFLVSFYNNEISEKSEIFDDQFSVERPDGSNFTLKIRSTKLEDSAMYFCASSPILTGYTGELFFGEGSRLTVL.

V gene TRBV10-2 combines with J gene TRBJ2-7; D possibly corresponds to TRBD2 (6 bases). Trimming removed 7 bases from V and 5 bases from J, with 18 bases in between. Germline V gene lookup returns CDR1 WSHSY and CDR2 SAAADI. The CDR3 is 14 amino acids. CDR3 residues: CASTSVGGRDEQYF. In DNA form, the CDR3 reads TGCGCCAGCACGTCAGTGGGAGGTAGAGACGAGCAGTACTTC.

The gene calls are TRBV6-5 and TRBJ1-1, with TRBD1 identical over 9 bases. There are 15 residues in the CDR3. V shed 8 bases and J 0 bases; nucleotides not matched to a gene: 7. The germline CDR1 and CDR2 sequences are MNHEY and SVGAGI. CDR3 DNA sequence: TGTGCCAGCGAACGGACAGGGGCTTTGAACACTGAAGCTTTCTTT. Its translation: CASERTGALNTEAFF.

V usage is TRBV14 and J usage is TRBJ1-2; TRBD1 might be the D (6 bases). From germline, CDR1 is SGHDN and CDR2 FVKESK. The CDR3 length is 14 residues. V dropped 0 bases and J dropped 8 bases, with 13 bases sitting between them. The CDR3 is CASSQEWGPEGYTF. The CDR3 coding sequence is TGTGCCAGCAGCCAAGAATGGGGGCCGGAAGGCTACACCTTC.

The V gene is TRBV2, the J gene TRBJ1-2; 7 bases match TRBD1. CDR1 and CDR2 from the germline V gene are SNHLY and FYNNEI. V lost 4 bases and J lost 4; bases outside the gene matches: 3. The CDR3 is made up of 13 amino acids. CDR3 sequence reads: CASSATGSYGYTF. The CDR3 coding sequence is TGTGCCAGCAGTGCGACAGGGAGCTATGGCTACACCTTC.